This T cell receptor (beta chain) appears in the sequencing data of a study of shared clonotypes between healthy human individuals. Study overall: CD4 naive and CD4 memory each took three plates per donor, while CD8 naive took two and CD8 memory one.

Germline CDR1 reads PRHDT; CDR2 reads FYEKMQ (reference sequence). Trimming cost V 5 bases and J 0 bases, with 13 bases left between them. This CDR3 region has 15 residues. General study findings and limits: Larger estimated richness was generally seen in naive subsets than in memory subsets. Four donors had 4% to 6.5% of their naive CD4 clonotypes in common.

A word on this clone: Its antigen is not identified.

Genomic DNA of each subset was evenly split across several immunoSEQ plates. Assay used: immunoSEQ multiplex PCR; TCRdb lists only in-frame clones, some missing. Among under 750,000 clones, over 55% were seen once, and the ten largest hold under 2%. The chain has TRBV13 and TRBJ1-2; D uncertain. The source is a woman aged 30 to 39 in good health. Sequenced: memory CD4+ T cells sorted from blood. Indicated subset: CD45RA-negative fraction. The CDR3 protein is CASSAYPITNYGYTF. The DNA of the CDR3 is TGTGCCAGCAGCGCCTACCCCATAACTAACTATGGCTACACCTTC.